Described below is a single T cell receptor beta chain sequence and its context. The target antigen is unknown. Some clones are missing from TCRdb's copy, which holds only in-frame ones; the method was immunoSEQ multiplex PCR. The sample has tens of thousands of clones, about 71% seen once. Every single patient, without exception, relapsed after autologous stem cell transplantation, and brentuximab vedotin exposure varied. This record belongs to a study of PD-1 blockade in classical Hodgkin lymphoma. As for the study in general: Nivolumab was administered to patients intravenously at 3 mg/kg every 2 weeks. Study-wide results and caveats: Why repertoires differed is undefined; disease activity or prior therapy possibly contributed. When set against healthy donors, newly diagnosed patients were reported to show lower baseline TCR diversity.

The germline V gene has CDR1 ENHRY and CDR2 SYGVKD. V was cut by 6 bases and J by 1 base, with 9 bases left in between. CDR3 length equals 14 residues. The chain couples TRBV10-3 to TRBJ2-2; possibly TRBD1 for D (5 bases). This TCR came from a human donor with classical Hodgkin lymphoma. Material: peripheral blood mononuclear cells (PBMCs), obtained before the second cycle of nivolumab. CDR3 nucleotides: TGTGCCATCAGGGGGCAGTTGAACACCGGGGAGCTGTTTTTT. Translated, it gives CAIRGQLNTGELFF.